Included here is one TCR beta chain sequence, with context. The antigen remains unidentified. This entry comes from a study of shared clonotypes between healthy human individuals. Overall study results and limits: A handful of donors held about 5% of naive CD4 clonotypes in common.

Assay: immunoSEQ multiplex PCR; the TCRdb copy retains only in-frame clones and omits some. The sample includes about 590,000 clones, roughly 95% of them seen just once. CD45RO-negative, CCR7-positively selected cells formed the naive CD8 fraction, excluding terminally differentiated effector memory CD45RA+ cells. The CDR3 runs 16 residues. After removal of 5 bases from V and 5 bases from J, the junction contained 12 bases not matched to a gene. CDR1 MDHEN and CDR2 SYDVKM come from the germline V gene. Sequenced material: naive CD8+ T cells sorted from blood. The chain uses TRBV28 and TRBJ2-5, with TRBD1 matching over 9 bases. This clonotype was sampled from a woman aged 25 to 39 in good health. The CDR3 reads CASSPHLGTGRETQYF. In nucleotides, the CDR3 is TGTGCCAGCAGTCCCCACCTCGGGACAGGGAGGGAGACCCAGTACTTC.